The 27 T cell receptor beta chains listed next were all sequenced from one sample in a study of T-cell reconstitution after alpha-beta-depleted transplantation in children (dated by TCRdb to the mid-2010s). Receptor libraries were prepared by PCR. Reads for this sample came from an Illumina HiSeq 2500. TCR library preparation used molecular barcoding, with unique molecular identifiers applied to normalize quantification of the TCRbeta repertoire. TCRdb handled the public reads itself, with Q25 trimming in fastp and clone calling in MiXCR, and kept productive beta chains. Rows are unified per CDR3 protein, each entry keeping the most common DNA and genes. This sample has a few hundred thousand distinct CDR3 sequences in its table, and around 9.9% of those were observed once. Approximately 5% of the sample is held by the ten biggest clonotypes. The sample here was PBMCs from the stem cell graft donor, taken from the stem cell graft. The source is a human donor who donated a stem cell graft to a child with acute myeloid leukemia.

The rearrangement uses TRBV5-1 and TRBJ2-7; the match to TRBD2 covers 7 bases. The V segment lost 1 base and the J segment 3 bases; nucleotides outside the gene matches: 7. The germline CDR1 and CDR2 sequences are SGHRS and YFSETQ. This CDR3 contains 15 residues. The CDR3 spells CASSLWLGGSYEQYF. CDR3 in DNA: TGCGCCAGCAGCTTGTGGCTTGGCGGGAGCTACGAGCAGTACTTC.

This clonotype was seen only a few times. The chain uses TRBV27 and TRBJ2-7; D perhaps matches TRBD2 (5 bases). The germline CDR1 and CDR2 sequences are MNHEY and SMNVEV (reference sequence). Trimming took off 2 bases at V and 3 bases at J, with 17 bases between the two ends. The CDR3 loop spans 16 amino acids. CDR3 in amino acids: CASSLVASSTIYEQYF. The CDR3, as DNA: TGTGCCAGCAGTTTAGTGGCTAGCTCGACAATCTACGAGCAGTACTTC.

The V and J genes are TRBV20-1 and TRBJ1-1; D might be TRBD1 (5 bases). This CDR3 contains 16 residues. V lost 0 bases to trimming and J lost 3 bases, with 17 bases between them. Germline values: CDR1 DFQATT, CDR2 SNEGSKA (reference sequence). The CDR3 DNA reads TGCAGTGCTAGAGATATGAGGGGAAGGGATGACACTGAAGCTTTCTTT. Translated, it gives CSARDMRGRDDTEAFF.

This clonotype was recorded a few times. CDR3 nucleotides: TGCAGTGCTAGGCCCCTTAGACTAGCGGACAATGAGCAGTTCTTC. Protein: CSARPLRLADNEQFF. This chain connects TRBV20-1 to TRBJ2-1, with 9 bases identical to TRBD2. Per germline, CDR1 DFQATT and CDR2 SNEGSKA (reference sequence). This CDR3 spans 15 amino acids. V gave up 3 bases and J gave up 5 bases; unmatched junction bases: 8.

This clonotype has just a few counts. The chain has TRBV5-5 and TRBJ2-2; either TRBD1 or TRBD2 may fit D (5 bases each). The V and J ends lost 5 bases and 5 bases respectively, with 16 bases between them. The CDR3 is made up of 15 amino acids. Germline CDR1 is SGHKS and CDR2 is YYEKEE (reference sequence). The CDR3 DNA sequence: TGTGCCAGCAGTGTGCTGGGGGATCAGACCGGGGAGCTGTTTTTT. Encoded protein: CASSVLGDQTGELFF.

This clonotype has just a few counts. The CDR3 coding sequence is TGTGCCAGCAGCCAAGTTTCAATGGGGGGCTATGGCTACACCTTC. Translated: CASSQVSMGGYGYTF. The V and J genes are TRBV4-2 and TRBJ1-2; perhaps TRBD1 as D (5 bases). The length of the CDR3 is 15 residues. Trimming removed 1 base from V and 4 bases from J, with 13 bases in between. Germline V gene data show CDR1 as LGHNA and CDR2 as YNFKEQ.

This chain links TRBV20-1 with TRBJ2-7, with 10 positions matching TRBD2. The junction had 7 bases not matched to a gene; V was cut back by 0 bases and J by 5 bases. The CDR3 is 15 amino acids. CDR1 is DFQATT and CDR2 is SNEGSKA in the germline V gene (reference sequence). This CDR3 is CSAREAGGPRDEQYF. The CDR3, as DNA: TGCAGTGCTAGAGAAGCGGGAGGGCCTAGGGACGAGCAGTACTTC.

This clonotype occurred a few times. This rearrangement joins TRBV5-1 to TRBJ2-3; weak D call: TRBD2 (6 bases). The length of the CDR3 is 11 residues. Looked up from germline, CDR1 is SGHRS and CDR2 is YFSETQ. Trimming took 6 bases from V and 7 from J, leaving 9 bases between them. CDR3 region: CASTRDYTQYF. DNA of the CDR3: TGCGCCAGCACCCGGGACTATACGCAGTATTTT.

This clonotype has at least ten counts. The chain recombines TRBV5-1 with TRBJ2-3; D unclear. Trimming took 5 bases from V and 6 from J, leaving 7 bases between them. The CDR3 sequence is 11 residues long. The germline CDR1 and CDR2 sequences are SGHRS and YFSETQ. The CDR3 sequence is CASRDSDTQYF. CDR3 bases: TGCGCCAGCAGGGATTCGGATACGCAGTATTTT.

V is TRBV6-5 and J is TRBJ1-2, with TRBD1 identical over 7 bases. Germline V gene lookup returns CDR1 MNHEY and CDR2 SVGAGI. The CDR3 is 13 residues long. The V segment lost 4 bases and the J segment 7 bases; nucleotides outside the gene matches: 6. CDR3 sequence: CASSLGQSIGYTF. For the CDR3, the DNA is TGTGCCAGCAGTTTGGGACAGTCAATTGGCTACACCTTC.

The chain is built from TRBV29-1 and TRBJ2-3; 10 bases map to TRBD2. CDR3 length: 12 amino acids. Germline V gene lookup returns CDR1 SQVTM and CDR2 ANQGSEA. Trimming cost V 6 bases and J 15 bases; bases outside gene matches: 12. Here the CDR3 reads CSVGSSAGGRYF. As DNA, the CDR3 is TGCAGCGTGGGGTCCTCAGCGGGGGGGCGCTATTTT.

This chain joins TRBV5-1 and TRBJ1-6; 7 nucleotides match TRBD1. CDR1 and CDR2 from the germline V gene are SGHRS and YFSETQ. V trimming: 4 bases; J trimming: 6 bases; junction bases outside the gene matches: 10. This CDR3 contains 16 residues. The CDR3 DNA reads as TGCGCCAGCAGCCTGGACAGGTCCACTCTTAATTCACCCCTCCACTTT. The encoded protein is CASSLDRSTLNSPLHF.

The table lists this clonotype with a few counts. V and J are TRBV9 and TRBJ1-4, with 7 bases aligning to TRBD1. This CDR3 comprises 16 residues. J gave up 3 bases and V 4 bases, and 9 bases lay outside the gene matches. Germline assignment: CDR1 SGDLS and CDR2 YYNGEE. DNA of the CDR3: TGTGCCAGCAGCCCAGAGGTAACAGGGGCTAATGAAAAACTGTTTTTT. The encoded protein is CASSPEVTGANEKLFF.

This clonotype was observed a handful of times. V usage is TRBV2 and J usage is TRBJ2-2; 7 positions match TRBD2. Germline-derived CDR1 and CDR2 are SNHLY and FYNNEI. This CDR3 spans 12 amino acids. V dropped 6 bases and J dropped 9; count of bases not matched to a gene: 4. The CDR3 loop reads CASRRLAWELFF. In DNA form, the CDR3 reads TGTGCCAGCAGAAGACTAGCCTGGGAGCTGTTTTTT.

This clonotype was seen repeatedly, ten times or more. The genes are TRBV19 and TRBJ2-5; TRBD2 is a possible D gene (5 bases). The CDR3 is 15 residues long. CDR1 is LNHDA and CDR2 is SQIVND in the germline V gene (reference sequence). V dropped 5 bases and J dropped 1 base, with 14 bases sitting between them. CDR3 protein: CASSPGSSTQETQYF. The CDR3 DNA is TGTGCCAGTAGTCCGGGGAGCTCCACCCAAGAGACCCAGTACTTC.

The rearrangement joins TRBV5-6 to TRBJ2-1; D call uncertain. There are 15 residues in the CDR3. Germline V gene data show CDR1 as SGHDT and CDR2 as YYEEEE. Trimming removed 0 bases at V and 2 bases at J, with 9 bases between. CDR3 sequence: CASSLVSSAYNEQFF. Written as DNA, the CDR3 is TGTGCCAGCAGCTTGGTGTCTTCAGCCTACAATGAGCAGTTCTTC.

The gene calls are TRBV29-1 and TRBJ2-2; 7 nucleotides align to TRBD2. Germline V gene lookup returns CDR1 SQVTM and CDR2 ANQGSEA. The trim removed 3 bases at V and 4 bases at J, leaving 5 bases unmatched. CDR3 length equals 14 residues. Here the CDR3 DNA reads TGCAGCGTTGAGGGAGGGGTGGGCACCGGGGAGCTGTTTTTT. Its protein is CSVEGGVGTGELFF.

J is TRBJ2-5 and V is TRBV5-6, with TRBD1 matching 9 bases. The CDR3 length is 16 residues. Germline CDR1 SGHDT, CDR2 YYEEEE. With 5 bases clipped from V and 5 bases from J, the junction kept 13 bases outside the gene matches. This chain's CDR3 is CASRRHRGRLLETQYF. Written as DNA, the CDR3 is TGTGCCAGCAGACGTCACAGGGGGCGCCTTCTGGAGACCCAGTACTTC.

This clonotype was counted a few times. This sequence joins TRBV6-1 and TRBJ2-7; maybe TRBD2 (5 bases). The CDR3 spans 13 residues. Trimming took off 8 bases at V and 6 bases at J, with 17 bases between the two ends. Germline V gene lookup returns CDR1 MNHNS and CDR2 SASEGT. The CDR3 sequence is CASASGGPTEQYV. The CDR3 DNA follows: TGTGCCAGCGCATCAGGAGGACCCACCGAGCAGTACGTC.

The gene calls are TRBV30 and TRBJ2-3; unclear D gene. V was cut by 7 bases and J by 7 bases, with 12 bases left in between. Germline-derived CDR1 and CDR2 are GTSNPN and SVGIG (reference sequence). The CDR3 has 11 residues. The CDR3 bases are TGTGCCTCCGAGATCGGGCATACGCAGTATTTT. Translated: CASEIGHTQYF. The full variable domain, with the rest looked up from reference TRBV30 and TRBJ2-3, is SQTIHQWPATLVQPVGSPLSLECTVEGTSNPNLYWYRQAAGRGLQLLFYSVGIGQISSEVPQNLSASRPQDRQFILSSKKLLLSDSGFYLCASEIGHTQYFGPGTRLTVL.

As to this clonotype: At one end the junction does not follow the germline gene, possibly because of a read error. V usage is TRBV27 and J usage is TRBJ1-4; 7 bases are a match to TRBD1. CDR1 and CDR2 (germline): MNHEY, SMNVEV (reference sequence). The CDR3 is 15 residues long. CDR3 region: CANSPRQGLNEKLFF. In DNA form, the CDR3 reads TGTGCCAACAGTCCCCGACAGGGCCTTAATGAAAAACTGTTTTTT.

This clonotype has only a few counts. The chain couples TRBV10-3 to TRBJ2-7; D possibly corresponds to TRBD2 (7 bases). CDR1 ENHRY and CDR2 SYGVKD come from the germline V gene. This CDR3 has 14 amino acids. With 2 bases removed from V and 2 bases from J, the gap between germline ends came to 10 bases. As DNA, the CDR3 is TGTGCCATCAGTGAGGGGGGGGGCCCCTACGAGCAGTACGTC. It is translated as CAISEGGGPYEQYV.

This clonotype was recorded at least ten times. CDR3: CAIRAEGGNQPQHF. The CDR3 bases are TGTGCCATCAGGGCCGAGGGCGGCAATCAGCCCCAGCATTTT. The J gene is TRBJ1-5, the V gene TRBV10-3, with unresolved D. In germline, CDR1 is ENHRY, CDR2 SYGVKD. Trimming shortened V by 6 bases and J by 2 bases, and 11 bases separated the two germline ends. The CDR3 consists of 14 residues.

The V gene is TRBV6-5, the J gene TRBJ2-2; D perhaps matches TRBD1 (5 bases). The CDR3 extends over 16 amino acids. Trimming shortened V by 2 bases and J by 0 bases, and 10 bases separated the two germline ends. Germline V gene lookup returns CDR1 MNHEY and CDR2 SVGAGI. The CDR3 sequence: CASSYVGPANTGELFF. The CDR3 DNA follows: TGTGCCAGCAGTTACGTGGGGCCCGCGAACACCGGGGAGCTGTTTTTT.

This clonotype was found a few times. This chain links TRBV29-1 with TRBJ1-1; perhaps TRBD1 as D (6 bases). This CDR3 is built from 13 residues. Trimming pared 6 bases from V and 5 bases from J, leaving 16 bases between. Germline CDR1 reads SQVTM; CDR2 reads ANQGSEA. The CDR3 is CSVSPRGVTEAFF. CDR3 sequence (DNA): TGCAGCGTCAGCCCGAGGGGGGTTACTGAAGCTTTCTTT.

This chain uses TRBV3-1 with TRBJ2-1; the match to TRBD2 covers 8 bases. CDR1 and CDR2 from the germline V gene are LGHDT and YNNKEL (reference sequence). With V trimmed by 6 bases and J by 7 bases, 11 bases remained unmatched. CDR3 size: 15 residues. CDR3 sequence (DNA): TGTGCCAGCAGGAGTAGCGGGGCCCCGGGGAATGAGCAGTTCTTC. Amino acid sequence: CASRSSGAPGNEQFF.

The chain uses TRBV10-3 and TRBJ1-2, with 7 positions matching TRBD1. Germline CDR1 is ENHRY and CDR2 is SYGVKD. V lost 6 bases to trimming and J lost 6 bases; unmatched junction nucleotides: 10. The CDR3 is 14 amino acids. CDR3 coding DNA: TGTGCCATCAGGCACGACAGGGATGCAGATGGCTACACCTTC. It yields the protein CAIRHDRDADGYTF.